This TCR beta chain derives from a study of T cell clonality in common variable immunodeficiency (dated by TCRdb to the mid-2010s). General study outcomes and caveats: Even though DNA input was equal, the average per sample came to 82,000 or so unique sequences for controls compared with some 29,000 for CVID samples. Correlations of repertoire features with clinical complications were constrained by heterogeneity among patients within the CVID cohort. Healthy controls shared more TCRbeta clones with each other than CVID subjects shared among themselves (p < 0.0001). CVID TCRbeta sequences were reported to have fewer deletions and N-nucleotide insertions and to lack highly modified clones with 13 or more V deletions. It was noted by the authors that sequencing of the repertoires of T cell subpopulations would be needed to clarify the cause of the increased clonality in CVID. Compared with healthy controls, CVID subjects showed increased TCRbeta clonality (t-test p = 0.018), a feature most characteristic of about a third of subjects.

This clone was detected a few times. The antigen this receptor binds is unknown. The CDR3 end lies 3 residues beyond the end of the read and is filled in from the germline J gene. For sequencing, equivalent amounts of genomic DNA were input from CVID and control samples. For every sample, a 60 bp segment covering the rearranged TCRbeta CDR3 region was amplified and then sequenced. The immunoSEQ assay, a bias-corrected multiplex PCR with high-throughput sequencing, was employed for TCRbeta amplification. Per the source publication's procedure: Every unique nucleotide sequence was considered a clone and was annotated with V, D and J genes, copy number and frequency. Sequences were labeled productive if in frame, and non-productive if out of frame or containing stop codons. As previously described, Shannon's entropy was used to calculate clonality. The predicted amino acid sequences of productive clones were used to derive the mean CDR3 Kyte-Doolittle hydropathy. Hierarchical clustering of scaled V gene usage was performed with the R hclust function using Manhattan distance and complete linkage. Clone sharing by CDR3 amino acid sequence was assessed by resampling 12 repertoires per group over 100 rounds. The repertoires were searched for about 70 published EBV-specific TCRbeta sequences and about 240 published CMV-specific TCRbeta sequences. A couple of CVID samples that yielded fewer than 10,000 sequences were excluded from the analysis, so around 38 CVID repertoires were retained. TCRdb limited this immuneACCESS table to in-frame rearrangements with V and J called. A share of clones is missing; checked studies link under half to unresolved V genes, and the rest is unexplained. V, J and clone size are taken as reported in that table, and D and trimming were inferred from the DNA itself. Across this sample, just under 20,000 clones were tabulated and none appeared just once. The ten largest clones capture around 2.3% of the sample.

Standard criteria were used to diagnose CVID, namely serum IgG, IgA and/or IgM reduced below the normal range together with specific antibody deficiency. There were around 44 subjects in the CVID group (around 15 female and roughly 30 male), ranging in age from about 8 to 65 years, with a mean age of roughly 39. Both CVID patients and healthy controls were predominantly of Caucasian heritage. At the time of study participation, every CVID subject had been on replacement immunoglobulin therapy for at least one year. When blood was collected, none of the CVID subjects were ill or on immunomodulatory or immunosuppressive medication. Heparinized peripheral whole blood samples of about 4.5 to 9 ml were obtained from each donor. Genomic DNA from adults with common variable immune deficiency (CVID) and from healthy adult controls was used for sequencing of TCRbeta CDR3 repertoires. Diluted blood was density-centrifuged over Hypaque 1077 or Ficoll-Paque to isolate peripheral blood mononuclear cells. Genomic DNA was obtained from unsorted mononuclear cells through either Qiagen column purification or a centrifugation-based method.

The CDR3 contains 14 residues, cysteine and phenylalanine counted. Shown are 33 bases from within the CDR3, in frame from base 1. The V end gives up 3 bases and the J end 1 base, leaving 3 bases in the junction not matched to a gene. The germline V gene specifies SGHRS as CDR1 and YFSETQ as CDR2. The sequencing input was peripheral blood mononuclear cells. The V gene is TRBV5-1 and the J gene is TRBJ1-1; the junction holds 7 bases that match TRBD1. This sequence originates from a human donor with common variable immunodeficiency. CDR3 DNA (partial): TGCGCCAGCAGCTCGGGACAGCCGAACACTGAA. Translated, it gives CASSSGQPNTE. The whole CDR3 is CASSSGQPNTEAFF.